This entry is about one T cell receptor (beta chain). This sample stems from a study of control samples from healthy donors and cancer patients. TCRdb's copy holds only in-frame clones and misses some; the assay was immunoSEQ multiplex PCR. The sample records about 92,000 clones, more than 75% being singletons. The CDR3 loop spans 12 amino acids. The V end lost 5 bases, the J end lost 7 bases, and 10 bases lay between the germline ends. The receptor was isolated from a woman aged 55-75 years in good health. V usage is TRBV12-3 or TRBV12-4 and J usage is TRBJ2-3; perhaps TRBD1 as D (6 bases). Sequenced: blood. The CDR3 protein is CASSPQGNTQYF. In DNA form, the CDR3 reads TGTGCCAGCAGTCCACAGGGAAATACGCAGTATTTT.